This T cell receptor (beta chain) was identified during a study of shared clonotypes between healthy human individuals. Everyone who donated was a Caucasian adult who lived in Nashville, Tennessee. Naive CD4+ cells were CD45RA-selected; the remaining cells were memory. V shed 7 bases and J 4 bases; nucleotides not matched to a gene: 10. The length of the CDR3 is 15 residues. The germline CDR1 and CDR2 sequences are SGHNT and YYREEE (reference sequence). The test was conducted at deep level. Sequencing was performed with immunoSEQ multiplex PCR; in TCRdb, only in-frame clones are kept and a portion is missing. The profile shows millions of clones, approximately 92% of them singletons. This clone showed up just once. Its target is unknown. Notes on the study in general: Researchers found naive subsets generally carried larger estimated richness than memory subsets.

The genes are TRBV5-4 and TRBJ2-2, with 7 bases fitting TRBD1. Material: naive CD4+ T cells sorted from blood. Subset noted: CD45RA+ positively selected. This TCR was sampled from a man younger than 35 in good health. The CDR3 region is CASWYQTGTTGELFF. The CDR3 region has the DNA TGTGCCAGCTGGTACCAGACAGGGACCACCGGGGAGCTGTTTTTT. Using reference TRBV5-4 and TRBJ2-2 for the parts outside the CDR3, the full variable domain is ETGVTQSPTHLIKTRGQQVTLRCSSQSGHNTVSWYQQALGQGPQFIFQYYREEENGRGNFPPRFSGLQFPNYSSELNVNALELDDSALYLCASWYQTGTTGELFFGEGSRLTVL.